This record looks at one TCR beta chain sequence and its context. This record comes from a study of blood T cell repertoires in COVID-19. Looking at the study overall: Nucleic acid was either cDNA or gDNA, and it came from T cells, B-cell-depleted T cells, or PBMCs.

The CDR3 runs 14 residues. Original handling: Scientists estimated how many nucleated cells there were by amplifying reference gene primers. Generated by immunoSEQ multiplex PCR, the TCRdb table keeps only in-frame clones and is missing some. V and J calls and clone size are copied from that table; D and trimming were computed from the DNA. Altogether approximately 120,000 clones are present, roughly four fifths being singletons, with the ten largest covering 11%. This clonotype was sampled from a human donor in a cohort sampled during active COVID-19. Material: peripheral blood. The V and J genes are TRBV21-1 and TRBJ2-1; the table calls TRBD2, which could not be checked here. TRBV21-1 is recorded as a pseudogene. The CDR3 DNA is TGTGCCAGCAGCAAAGGGAGAAGGTACAATGAGCAGTTCTTC. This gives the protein CASSKGRRYNEQFF.